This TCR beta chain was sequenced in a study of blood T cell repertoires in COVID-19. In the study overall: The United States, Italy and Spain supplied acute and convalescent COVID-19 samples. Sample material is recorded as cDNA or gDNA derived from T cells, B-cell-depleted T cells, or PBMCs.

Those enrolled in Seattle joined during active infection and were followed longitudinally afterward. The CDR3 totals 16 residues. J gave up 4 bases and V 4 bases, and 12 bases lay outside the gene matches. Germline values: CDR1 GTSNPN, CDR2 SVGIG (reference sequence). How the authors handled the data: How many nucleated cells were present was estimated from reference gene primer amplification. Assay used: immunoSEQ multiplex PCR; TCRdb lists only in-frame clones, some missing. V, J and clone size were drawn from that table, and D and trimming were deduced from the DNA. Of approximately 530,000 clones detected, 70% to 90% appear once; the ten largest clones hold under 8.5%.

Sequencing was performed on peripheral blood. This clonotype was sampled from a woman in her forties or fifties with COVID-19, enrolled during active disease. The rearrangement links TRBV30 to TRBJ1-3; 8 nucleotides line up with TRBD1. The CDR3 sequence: CAWNLGQGLLGNTIYF. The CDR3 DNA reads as TGTGCCTGGAATCTCGGACAGGGCCTCTTAGGAAACACCATATATTTT.